These T cell receptor beta chains were read from a single sample in a study of Ad26.COV2.S vaccination and SARS-CoV-2 variants. Using immunoSEQ multiplex PCR, the repertoire was profiled, and TCRdb retains in-frame clones only, with some absent. Of about 680,000 clones listed, more than 70% are singletons. Material: peripheral blood, obtained in a trial of Ad26.COV2.S vaccine versus placebo. The receptors were gathered from a person aged 18 to 65 who received the Ad26.COV2.S COVID-19 vaccine or a placebo. Both conserved end residues are part of each CDR3. The D gene is left open where the match is weak. For some rows the clone size is stated as once, few or many, or as a class when expanded; others skip it.

v_call: TRBV19
clone_size: -
j_call: TRBJ1-1
d_call: TRBD1
cdr3_nt: TGTGCCAGTATGGTGACAGGGATGAACACTGAAGCTTTCTTT
cdr3_aa: CASMVTGMNTEAFF

v_call: TRBV3-1/TRBV3-2
clone_size: -
j_call: TRBJ2-1
d_call: -
cdr3_nt: TGTGCCAGCAGCCAAGGTCTCGGGGGAGGAGGGAATGAGCAGTTCTTC
cdr3_aa: CASSQGLGGGGNEQFF

v_call: TRBV7-9
clone_size: -
j_call: TRBJ2-7
d_call: TRBD1
cdr3_nt: TGTGCCAGCAGCAACGGACAGGGGGCCCACTACGAGCAGTACTTC
cdr3_aa: CASSNGQGAHYEQYF

v_call: TRBV15
clone_size: -
j_call: TRBJ1-6
d_call: -
cdr3_nt: TGTGCCACCAGCAGAGATCAAAATTCACCCCTCCACTTT
cdr3_aa: CATSRDQNSPLHF

v_call: TRBV11-2
clone_size: -
j_call: TRBJ2-5
d_call: TRBD1
cdr3_nt: TGTGCCAGCAGCCCAGACCCACAGGGGGCACGAGAGACCCAGTACTTC
cdr3_aa: CASSPDPQGARETQYF

v_call: TRBV24-1
clone_size: -
j_call: TRBJ1-4
d_call: TRBD1
cdr3_nt: TGTGCCACCAGTAGGACAGGCTATGAAAAACTGTTTTTT
cdr3_aa: CATSRTGYEKLFF

v_call: TRBV4-1
clone_size: -
j_call: TRBJ1-1
d_call: -
cdr3_nt: TGCGCCAGCAGCCAGACAGGCATGAACACTGAAGCTTTCTTT
cdr3_aa: CASSQTGMNTEAFF

v_call: TRBV5-4
clone_size: few
j_call: TRBJ1-2
d_call: -
cdr3_nt: TGTGCCAGCAGCTTGGACGGAGTCAAAGGCTACACCTTC
cdr3_aa: CASSLDGVKGYTF

v_call: TRBV27
clone_size: -
j_call: TRBJ1-1
d_call: -
cdr3_nt: TGTGCCAGCAGTCGTTCTGGGGTCACTGAAGCTTTCTTT
cdr3_aa: CASSRSGVTEAFF

v_call: TRBV19
clone_size: -
j_call: TRBJ2-1
d_call: TRBD2
cdr3_nt: TGTGCCAGTAGTATAACTGGACTAGGTGGTGAGCAGTTCTTC
cdr3_aa: CASSITGLGGEQFF

v_call: TRBV7-6
clone_size: -
j_call: TRBJ2-2
d_call: TRBD2
cdr3_nt: TGTGCCAGCAGCTCCAGACTAGCGGTTAGGAACACCGGGGAGCTGTTTTTT
cdr3_aa: CASSSRLAVRNTGELFF

v_call: TRBV2
clone_size: -
j_call: TRBJ2-7
d_call: TRBD2
cdr3_nt: TGTGCCAGCAGTGCGGGGGACGGGGGGTACGGCGACGAGCAGTACTTC
cdr3_aa: CASSAGDGGYGDEQYF

v_call: TRBV2
clone_size: -
j_call: TRBJ1-1
d_call: -
cdr3_nt: TGTGCCAGCAGCACGGACATGAACACTGAAGCTTTCTTT
cdr3_aa: CASSTDMNTEAFF

v_call: TRBV7-2
clone_size: -
j_call: TRBJ2-3
d_call: TRBD2
cdr3_nt: TGTGCCAGCAGCTTAGTGGCGGGGGGGCCCAGGAATACGCAGTATTTT
cdr3_aa: CASSLVAGGPRNTQYF

v_call: TRBV6-2/TRBV6-3
clone_size: -
j_call: TRBJ1-5
d_call: -
cdr3_nt: TGTGCCAGCAGTTACAAGACAGGTGGTGGCAATCAGCCCCAGCATTTT
cdr3_aa: CASSYKTGGGNQPQHF

v_call: TRBV9
clone_size: -
j_call: TRBJ1-1
d_call: -
cdr3_nt: TGTGCCAGCAGCGTAAGCTTGAACACTGAAGCTTTCTTT
cdr3_aa: CASSVSLNTEAFF

v_call: TRBV2
clone_size: few
j_call: TRBJ2-1
d_call: -
cdr3_nt: TGTGCCAGCAGCCTCTCAGGGAATGAGCAGTTCTTC
cdr3_aa: CASSLSGNEQFF

v_call: TRBV2
clone_size: -
j_call: TRBJ1-6
d_call: -
cdr3_nt: TGTGCCAGCAGTGAAGAGGCAGGCTATAATTCACCCCTCCACTTT
cdr3_aa: CASSEEAGYNSPLHF

v_call: TRBV6-5
clone_size: -
j_call: TRBJ2-2
d_call: -
cdr3_nt: TGTGCCAGCAGTTACTCGCGGACCGAGACCGGGGAGCTGTTTTTT
cdr3_aa: CASSYSRTETGELFF

v_call: TRBV24-1
clone_size: -
j_call: TRBJ2-1
d_call: -
cdr3_nt: TGTGCCACCAGTGGGGCAGGGCCGCCTCATGAGCAGTTCTTC
cdr3_aa: CATSGAGPPHEQFF

v_call: TRBV19
clone_size: -
j_call: TRBJ1-5
d_call: TRBD1
cdr3_nt: TGTGCCGGGGGGACAGGGGTCGGCCAGCCCCAGCATTTT
cdr3_aa: CAGGTGVGQPQHF

v_call: TRBV29-1
clone_size: -
j_call: TRBJ1-1
d_call: -
cdr3_nt: TGCAGCGTTGGGGGGGCTTTCTTT
cdr3_aa: CSVGGAFF

v_call: TRBV7-9
clone_size: -
j_call: TRBJ2-7
d_call: -
cdr3_nt: TGTGCCAGCAGCCCGGGTGGGGGCCTGGGTTACGAGCAGTACTTC
cdr3_aa: CASSPGGGLGYEQYF

v_call: TRBV6-6
clone_size: -
j_call: TRBJ1-1
d_call: TRBD1
cdr3_nt: TGTGCCAGCAGTTTCCCACAGGGGGCTAAGGGCACTGAAGCTTTCTTT
cdr3_aa: CASSFPQGAKGTEAFF

v_call: TRBV7-8
clone_size: -
j_call: TRBJ1-1
d_call: -
cdr3_nt: TGTGCCAGCAGTCGACCCTCCGTGACAGCTGAAGCTTTCTTT
cdr3_aa: CASSRPSVTAEAFF

v_call: TRBV19
clone_size: -
j_call: TRBJ2-1
d_call: -
cdr3_nt: TGTGCCAGTAGTACACCAGGGGTTGTCACAGCTTACAATGAGCAGTTCTTC
cdr3_aa: CASSTPGVVTAYNEQFF

v_call: TRBV3-1/TRBV3-2
clone_size: few
j_call: TRBJ1-5
d_call: -
cdr3_nt: TGTGCCAGCAGCCAAGATAGGGGGCAGCCCCAGCATTTT
cdr3_aa: CASSQDRGQPQHF

v_call: TRBV6-5
clone_size: -
j_call: TRBJ1-5
d_call: -
cdr3_nt: TGTGCCAGCAGTTCCCGGGAAGCCGGTCAGCCCCAGCATTTT
cdr3_aa: CASSSREAGQPQHF

v_call: TRBV3-1/TRBV3-2
clone_size: -
j_call: TRBJ2-1
d_call: TRBD2
cdr3_nt: TGTGCCAGCAGCCAACCTAGAGGGGCTAGCGGCAATGAGCAGTTCTTC
cdr3_aa: CASSQPRGASGNEQFF

v_call: TRBV12-3/TRBV12-4
clone_size: few
j_call: TRBJ1-5
d_call: -
cdr3_nt: TGTGCCAGCAGTTTCGGGGCCCAGCCCCAGCATTTT
cdr3_aa: CASSFGAQPQHF

v_call: TRBV5-1
clone_size: -
j_call: TRBJ2-5
d_call: -
cdr3_nt: TGCGCCAGCAGCCCCCCTCGAGCCTTTGGGGAGACCCAGTACTTC
cdr3_aa: CASSPPRAFGETQYF

v_call: TRBV13
clone_size: once
j_call: TRBJ2-5
d_call: -
cdr3_nt: TGTGCCAGCAGCTTACGGGGCGGGGAAGAGACCCAGTACTTC
cdr3_aa: CASSLRGGEETQYF

v_call: TRBV5-1
clone_size: -
j_call: TRBJ1-5
d_call: -
cdr3_nt: TGCGCCAGCAGAGGGGGGGAGGGTCAGCCCCAGCATTTT
cdr3_aa: CASRGGEGQPQHF

v_call: TRBV27
clone_size: -
j_call: TRBJ1-2
d_call: -
cdr3_nt: TGTGCCAGCAGCCCAGAGGGACGGCTTGGCTACACCTTC
cdr3_aa: CASSPEGRLGYTF

v_call: TRBV19
clone_size: few
j_call: TRBJ2-7
d_call: -
cdr3_nt: TGTGCCAGTAGTATAGTAGCTAGCGAGTCCTACGAGCAGTACTTC
cdr3_aa: CASSIVASESYEQYF

v_call: TRBV3-1/TRBV3-2
clone_size: once
j_call: TRBJ2-3
d_call: TRBD2
cdr3_nt: TGTGCCAGCAGCCCCTGGTTCGGTAGCGGGACTACAGATACGCAGTATTTT
cdr3_aa: CASSPWFGSGTTDTQYF

v_call: TRBV18
clone_size: -
j_call: TRBJ1-1
d_call: TRBD1
cdr3_nt: TGTGCCAGCTCACGGGACAGGATAAACACTGAAGCTTTCTTT
cdr3_aa: CASSRDRINTEAFF

v_call: TRBV10-3
clone_size: -
j_call: TRBJ2-1
d_call: -
cdr3_nt: TGTGCCATCAGTGAGGCAAGGACTCCCCTGGGGAATGAGCAGTTCTTC
cdr3_aa: CAISEARTPLGNEQFF

v_call: TRBV6-2/TRBV6-3
clone_size: -
j_call: TRBJ1-5
d_call: -
cdr3_nt: TGTGCCAGCAGTTACAAACGGTTGGAGCCCCAGCATTTT
cdr3_aa: CASSYKRLEPQHF

v_call: TRBV6-4
clone_size: -
j_call: TRBJ2-2
d_call: -
cdr3_nt: TGTGCCAGCAGTGACTCGAATTCTGCGTTCGACACCGGGGAGCTGTTTTTT
cdr3_aa: CASSDSNSAFDTGELFF

v_call: TRBV29-1
clone_size: -
j_call: TRBJ2-3
d_call: -
cdr3_nt: TGCAGCGTTGAGGGCCCAAGGGGCACCACAGATACGCAGTATTTT
cdr3_aa: CSVEGPRGTTDTQYF

v_call: TRBV12-3/TRBV12-4
clone_size: -
j_call: TRBJ2-2
d_call: -
cdr3_nt: TGTGCCAGTTGCGGGGTAGCGAGGGGGGAGCTGTTTTTT
cdr3_aa: CASCGVARGELFF

v_call: TRBV5-4
clone_size: -
j_call: TRBJ2-5
d_call: TRBD1
cdr3_nt: TGTGCCAGCAGTAGGGGGCGCGGAGAGACCCAGTACTTC
cdr3_aa: CASSRGRGETQYF

v_call: TRBV7-2
clone_size: -
j_call: TRBJ2-3
d_call: -
cdr3_nt: TGTGCCAGCAGCTCTAGGAGGGACACAGATACGCAGTATTTT
cdr3_aa: CASSSRRDTDTQYF

v_call: TRBV30
clone_size: -
j_call: TRBJ2-3
d_call: -
cdr3_nt: TGTGCCTGGAACGGGGGAGGAGATACGCAGTATTTT
cdr3_aa: CAWNGGGDTQYF

v_call: TRBV24-1
clone_size: few
j_call: TRBJ2-2
d_call: TRBD1
cdr3_nt: TGTGCCACCAGTGACTCCGTTGGGACAGGGTACGGGGAGCTGTTTTTT
cdr3_aa: CATSDSVGTGYGELFF

v_call: TRBV19
clone_size: -
j_call: TRBJ1-5
d_call: -
cdr3_nt: TGTGCCAGTAGTATCGATTCCACGGGACCCCCGCTTAGTCAGCCCCAGCATTTT
cdr3_aa: CASSIDSTGPPLSQPQHF

v_call: TRBV7-9
clone_size: -
j_call: TRBJ2-7
d_call: TRBD2
cdr3_nt: TGTGCCAGCAGCTTACGGGTAGCGGGAGTGGGAAGTTACGAGCAGTACTTC
cdr3_aa: CASSLRVAGVGSYEQYF

v_call: TRBV7-8
clone_size: -
j_call: TRBJ1-1
d_call: -
cdr3_nt: TGTGCCAGCAGCTTTGTTGGGGCCGGGACTGAAGCTTTCTTT
cdr3_aa: CASSFVGAGTEAFF

v_call: TRBV10-2
clone_size: -
j_call: TRBJ1-2
d_call: -
cdr3_nt: TGCGCCAGCAGTGGGAGGACGGATTACTACTATGGCTACACCTTC
cdr3_aa: CASSGRTDYYYGYTF

v_call: TRBV7-9
clone_size: -
j_call: TRBJ2-7
d_call: TRBD1
cdr3_nt: TGTGCCAGCAGCCCACAGACAGGGTGGGACTACGAGCAGTACTTC
cdr3_aa: CASSPQTGWDYEQYF

v_call: TRBV7-2
clone_size: -
j_call: TRBJ2-4
d_call: TRBD2
cdr3_nt: TGTGCCAGCAGCTCGACTAGCGGGGCAAACATTCAGTACTTC
cdr3_aa: CASSSTSGANIQYF